The 25 T cell receptor beta chains reported below all come from one sample, sequenced in a study of human T cells and chemical hapten exposure. TCRdb redid the calling of the RACE reads with MiXCR, one entry per CDR3 protein. This repertoire shows about 89,000 distinct CDR3 sequences, 8% to 13% found once; its top ten account for 2.2%. Specified time point: patch test 2, 6 weeks after DPC sensitization. Treatment specified: therapeutic diphenylcyclopropenone sensitization with weekly scalp DPC. Sequences were derived from whole blood, sampled in connection with sensitization to the hapten diphenylcyclopropenone (DPC). These receptors were obtained from a man aged 35-49 years with alopecia areata. Some clones in this sample may be carry-over from other donors' samples.

This clonotype was seen many times. The chain uses TRBV5-4 and TRBJ2-3, with 7 bases lining up with TRBD1. This CDR3 contains 15 residues. V lost 4 bases, J lost 0 bases, and 5 bases stayed unmatched. Germline CDR1 SGHNT, CDR2 YYREEE (reference sequence). The CDR3 loop is CASSMTGLSTDTQYF. CDR3 DNA sequence: TGTGCCAGCAGCATGACAGGGCTCAGCACAGATACGCAGTATTTT.

The V and J genes are TRBV7-9 and TRBJ2-1; tentatively, D is TRBD1 (5 bases). V shed 3 bases and J shed 3 bases, with 12 bases lying between them. Germline assignment: CDR1 SEHNR and CDR2 FQNEAQ (reference sequence). This CDR3 spans 15 amino acids. CDR3: CASSFAGFGYNEQFF. The DNA of the CDR3 is TGTGCCAGCAGCTTCGCAGGGTTCGGCTACAATGAGCAGTTCTTC.

In its sample, this clonotype was seen many times. The chain employs TRBV28 and TRBJ2-3; D ambiguous. Trimming took 4 bases from V and 2 from J, leaving 10 bases between them. The CDR3 covers 14 residues. Germline values: CDR1 MDHEN, CDR2 SYDVKM. The CDR3 loop is CASSSVPNTDTQYF. CDR3 sequence (DNA): TGTGCCAGCAGTTCTGTTCCGAACACAGATACGCAGTATTTT. The complete variable domain, with remaining parts taken from reference TRBV28 and TRBJ2-3, reads DVKVTQSSRYLVKRTGEKVFLECVQDMDHENMFWYRQDPGLGLRLIYFSYDVKMKEKGDIPEGYSVSREKKERFSLILESASTNQTSMYLCASSSVPNTDTQYFGPGTRLTVL.

In its sample, this clonotype was seen a few times. The genes are TRBV6-1 and TRBJ1-1; TRBD1 aligns across 11 bases. Germline CDR1 reads MNHNS; CDR2 reads SASEGT. The CDR3 is 15 amino acids. Unmatched junction bases numbered 9, after V lost 6 bases and J lost 6 bases. Here the CDR3 DNA reads TGTGCCAGCAGGGGAGGAGGACAGGGGGCCTCTGAAGCTTTCTTT. Translating it yields CASRGGGQGASEAFF.

The chain couples TRBV20-1 to TRBJ2-3; D is perhaps TRBD1 or TRBD2 (5 bases each). V shed 7 bases and J shed 2 bases, with 13 bases lying between them. The V gene's germline CDR1 is DFQATT and CDR2 SNEGSKA (reference sequence). The CDR3 consists of 13 residues. CDR3 sequence (DNA): TGCAGTGGGCTTCGAGGGACCACAGATACGCAGTATTTT. Translation: CSGLRGTTDTQYF.

The table lists this clonotype with many counts. The chain employs TRBV5-4 and TRBJ2-7, with a weak D call TRBD2 (5 bases). In germline, CDR1 is SGHNT, CDR2 YYREEE (reference sequence). The CDR3 covers 15 residues. The V end was cut by 0 bases, the J end by 2 bases, with 12 bases between. In nucleotides, the CDR3 is TGTGCCAGCAGCTTGGATGCGGGCCCCACCTACGAGCAGTACTTC. Its translation: CASSLDAGPTYEQYF.

The chain carries TRBV14 and TRBJ2-1; 8 nucleotides match TRBD1. This CDR3 contains 14 residues. V shed 4 bases and J 6 bases; nucleotides not matched to a gene: 5. In germline, CDR1 is SGHDN, CDR2 FVKESK. The CDR3 DNA follows: TGTGCCAGCAGCCGCAGGGGGCGGTCCAATGAGCAGTTCTTC. This sequence encodes CASSRRGRSNEQFF. Supplemented by reference TRBV14 and TRBJ2-1, the full variable domain reads EAGVTQFPSHSVIEKGQTVTLRCDPISGHDNLYWYRRVMGKEIKFLLHFVKESKQDESGMPNNRFLAERTGGTYSTLKVQPAELEDSGVYFCASSRRGRSNEQFFGPGTRLTVL.

The chain links TRBV2 to TRBJ2-5; a possible D gene is TRBD2 (6 bases). From germline, CDR1 is SNHLY and CDR2 FYNNEI. Trimming took off 5 bases at V and 1 base at J, with 11 bases between the two ends. The CDR3 runs to 14 residues. Written as DNA, the CDR3 is TGTGCCAGCAGTAGCGGGTACACCCAAGAGACCCAGTACTTC. Translated, it gives CASSSGYTQETQYF.

This clonotype was detected only a few times. J is TRBJ2-7 and V is TRBV7-9; D is possibly TRBD1 (6 bases). Germline CDR1 reads SEHNR; CDR2 reads FQNEAQ (reference sequence). The germline V and J ends were trimmed by 0 bases and 7 bases, with 7 bases remaining between them. The CDR3 has 12 residues. The CDR3 DNA follows: TGTGCCAGCAGCTTAGCGAGGGGGGAGCAGTACTTC. Its translation: CASSLARGEQYF.

This clonotype was observed a handful of times. CDR3 in DNA: TGTGCCAGCAGTTTAGAAGGGACTAGCGGAGTATTCCAAGAGACCCAGTACTTC. It encodes CASSLEGTSGVFQETQYF. This chain joins TRBV12-3 or TRBV12-4 and TRBJ2-5; 11 bases fit TRBD2. Trimming removed 1 base from V and 1 base from J; junction bases left unmatched: 8. The CDR3 loop spans 18 amino acids.

V gene TRBV6-2 or TRBV6-3 combines with J gene TRBJ2-7; TRBD2 aligns across 7 bases. The germline V gene encodes CDR1 MNHEY and CDR2 SVGEGT. After removal of 4 bases from V and 7 bases from J, the junction contained 10 bases not matched to a gene. The CDR3 length is 14 residues. Written as DNA, the CDR3 is TGTGCCAGCAGTTGGGACTACGGCCTGGGTGAGCAGTACTTC. This codes for CASSWDYGLGEQYF.

The chain joins TRBV6-2 or TRBV6-3 to TRBJ2-1; D uncertain. V lost 8 bases to trimming and J lost 4 bases, with 12 bases between them. The CDR3 is made up of 13 amino acids. Germline V lookup: CDR1 MNHEY, CDR2 SVGEGT. The CDR3 DNA is TGTGCCAGCTTCCCTGGCGGATACAATGAGCAGTTCTTC. The encoded protein is CASFPGGYNEQFF.

This clonotype was seen a handful of times. The rearrangement links TRBV5-1 to TRBJ1-5, with D possibly being TRBD1 (6 bases). The germline CDR1 and CDR2 sequences are SGHRS and YFSETQ. The CDR3 sequence is 15 residues long. Trimming took off 1 base at V and 3 bases at J, with 11 bases between the two ends. The CDR3 nucleotides are TGCGCCAGCAGCTTGTCCGGACAGTCCAATCAGCCCCAGCATTTT. As protein: CASSLSGQSNQPQHF.

The chain has TRBV5-1 and TRBJ1-4, with D unresolved. V lost 0 bases and J 4 bases, leaving 10 bases between the germline ends. The CDR3 is 15 amino acids. Germline assignment: CDR1 SGHRS and CDR2 YFSETQ. The chain's CDR3 is CASSLGTVNNEKLFF. Here the CDR3 DNA reads TGCGCCAGCAGCTTGGGGACGGTCAATAATGAAAAACTGTTTTTT.

This clonotype was seen ten or more times. V usage is TRBV29-1 and J usage is TRBJ1-4; 10 bases are a match to TRBD1. V lost 5 bases and J lost 2; bases outside the gene matches: 5. This CDR3 is 15 amino acids long. Germline values: CDR1 SQVTM, CDR2 ANQGSEA. CDR3 amino acids: CSVSGTGETNEKLFF. CDR3 coding DNA: TGCAGCGTTTCGGGGACAGGGGAGACTAATGAAAAACTGTTTTTT. Filled out from reference TRBV29-1 and TRBJ1-4, the complete variable domain reads SAVISQKPSRDICQRGTSLTIQCQVDSQVTMMFWYRQQPGQSLTLIATANQGSEATYESGFVIDKFPISRPNLTFSTLTVSNMSPEDSSIYLCSVSGTGETNEKLFFGSGTQLSVL.

This clonotype was counted only a few times. The rearrangement uses TRBV2 and TRBJ1-1; no clear D. The CDR3 has 12 amino acids. The V and J ends lost 6 bases and 4 bases respectively, with 9 bases between them. Germline-derived CDR1 and CDR2 are SNHLY and FYNNEI. CDR3 region: CASRMVVTEAFF. CDR3 DNA: TGTGCCAGCAGGATGGTGGTCACTGAAGCTTTCTTT.

This clonotype has only a few counts. This chain connects TRBV12-3 or TRBV12-4 to TRBJ2-1, with a possible D match to TRBD1 (5 bases). Trimming pared 8 bases from V and 7 bases from J, leaving 9 bases between. The CDR3 is made up of 11 amino acids. This CDR3 reads CASRKGNEQFF. CDR3 bases: TGTGCCAGCCGCAAGGGGAATGAGCAGTTCTTC.

This clonotype was detected only a few times. The chain is built from TRBV6-2 or TRBV6-3 and TRBJ2-1; D gene unclear. Per the germline V gene, CDR1 is MNHEY and CDR2 is SVGEGT. CDR3 length equals 11 residues. V lost 5 bases and J lost 9, with 8 bases in between. The CDR3 region is CASSTAPEQFF. As DNA, the CDR3 is TGTGCCAGCAGTACCGCCCCTGAGCAGTTCTTC.

The table lists this clonotype with a few counts. The chain combines TRBV12-3 or TRBV12-4 with TRBJ2-5, with 7 bases aligning to TRBD1. There are 13 residues in the CDR3. With V trimmed by 6 bases and J by 3 bases, 4 bases remained unmatched. DNA of the CDR3: TGTGCCAGCAGGGGGACAGCCAAAGAGACCCAGTACTTC. Amino acid sequence: CASRGTAKETQYF.

This clonotype was observed a few times. This sequence joins TRBV6-2 or TRBV6-3 and TRBJ1-5, with D uncertain. The CDR3 runs to 13 residues. Looked up from germline, CDR1 is MNHEY and CDR2 is SVGEGT. Trimming removed 10 bases from V and 2 bases from J, with 12 bases in between. The CDR3 is CATMTRGNQPQHF. CDR3 nucleotides: TGTGCCACCATGACCCGGGGCAATCAGCCCCAGCATTTT.

This chain links TRBV18 with TRBJ2-1; 8 bases agree with TRBD2. V shed 0 bases, J shed 2 bases, and the junction held 3 bases outside the gene matches. Germline V gene sequence: CDR1 KGHSH, CDR2 LQKENI. The length of the CDR3 is 16 residues. DNA for the CDR3: TGTGCCAGCTCACCACCGACGGGAGGGCCCTACAATGAGCAGTTCTTC. Protein sequence: CASSPPTGGPYNEQFF.

This clonotype was observed a handful of times. The rearrangement uses TRBV3-1 and TRBJ1-4, with TRBD1 matching 10 bases. V was clipped by 4 bases and J by 7 bases; unmatched bases: 3. The germline CDR1 and CDR2 sequences are LGHDT and YNNKEL (reference sequence). The CDR3 totals 14 residues. CDR3 residues: CASSPGTGVEKLFF. The CDR3 DNA is TGTGCCAGCAGCCCCGGGACAGGGGTTGAAAAACTGTTTTTT.

The V gene is TRBV29-1, the J gene TRBJ2-1, with 13 positions matching TRBD2. The junction had 5 bases not matched to a gene; V was cut back by 2 bases and J by 10 bases. The germline CDR1 and CDR2 sequences are SQVTM and ANQGSEA. CDR3 length: 14 amino acids. In DNA form, the CDR3 reads TGCAGCGTTGAAACTAGCGGGAGGGCGAGCGAGCAGTTCTTC. It codes for CSVETSGRASEQFF.

In its sample, this clonotype was seen many times. The V and J genes are TRBV5-1 and TRBJ1-1, with TRBD1 identical over 9 bases. This CDR3 contains 15 residues. Germline V gene lookup returns CDR1 SGHRS and CDR2 YFSETQ. Trimming removed 4 bases from V and 5 bases from J; junction bases left unmatched: 9. CDR3 loop: CASSTGGQGLTEAFF. CDR3 nucleotide sequence: TGCGCCAGCAGCACGGGGGGACAGGGTCTGACTGAAGCTTTCTTT.

This clonotype has more than one count but fewer than ten. The J gene is TRBJ1-5, the V gene TRBV7-2, with unresolved D. The CDR3 spans 15 residues. Germline assignment: CDR1 SGHTA and CDR2 FQGNSA. Trimming removed 4 bases from V and 2 bases from J, with 12 bases in between. The CDR3 DNA sequence: TGTGCCAGCAGCTCGGACGCAGGTGGCAATCAGCCCCAGCATTTT. Protein product: CASSSDAGGNQPQHF. Full variable domain (outside the CDR3, taken from reference TRBV7-2 and TRBJ1-5): GAGVSQSPSNKVTEKGKDVELRCDPISGHTALYWYRQSLGQGLEFLIYFQGNSAPDKSGLPSDRFSAERTGGSVSTLTIQRTQQEDSAVYLCASSSDAGGNQPQHFGDGTRLSIL.